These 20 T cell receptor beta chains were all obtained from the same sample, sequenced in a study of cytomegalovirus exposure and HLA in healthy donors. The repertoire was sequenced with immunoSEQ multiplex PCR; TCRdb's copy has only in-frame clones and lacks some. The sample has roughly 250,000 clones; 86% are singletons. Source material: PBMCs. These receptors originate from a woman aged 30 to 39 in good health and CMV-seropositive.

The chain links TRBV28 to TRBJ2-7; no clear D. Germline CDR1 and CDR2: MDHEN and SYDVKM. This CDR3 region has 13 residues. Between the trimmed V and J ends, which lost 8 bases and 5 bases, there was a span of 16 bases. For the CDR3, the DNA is TGTGCCAGCTCTGTGGTAGCTGGTGACGAGCAGTACTTC. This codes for CASSVVAGDEQYF.

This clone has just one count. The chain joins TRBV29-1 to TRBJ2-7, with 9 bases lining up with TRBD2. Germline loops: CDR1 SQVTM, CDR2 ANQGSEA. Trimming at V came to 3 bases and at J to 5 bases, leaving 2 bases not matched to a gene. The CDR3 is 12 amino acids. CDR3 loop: CSVEAGGNEQYF. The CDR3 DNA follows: TGCAGCGTTGAGGCGGGAGGGAACGAGCAGTACTTC.

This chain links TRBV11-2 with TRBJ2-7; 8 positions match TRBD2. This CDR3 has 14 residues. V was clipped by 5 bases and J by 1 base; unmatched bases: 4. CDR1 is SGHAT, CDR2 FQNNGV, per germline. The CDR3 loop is CASSLIAGSYEQYF. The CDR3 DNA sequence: TGTGCCAGCAGCCTAATAGCGGGATCCTACGAGCAGTACTTC.

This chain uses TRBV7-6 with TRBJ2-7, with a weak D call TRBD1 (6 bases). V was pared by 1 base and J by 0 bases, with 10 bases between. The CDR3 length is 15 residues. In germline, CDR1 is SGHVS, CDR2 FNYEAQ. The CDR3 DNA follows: TGTGCCAGCAGCTTAGATAGGGGGAGCTCCTACGAGCAGTACTTC. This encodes CASSLDRGSSYEQYF. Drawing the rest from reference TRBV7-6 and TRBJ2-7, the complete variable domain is GAGVSQSPRYKVTKRGQDVALRCDPISGHVSLYWYRQALGQGPEFLTYFNYEAQQDKSGLPNDRFSAERPEGSISTLTIQRTEQRDSAMYRCASSLDRGSSYEQYFGPGTRLTVT.

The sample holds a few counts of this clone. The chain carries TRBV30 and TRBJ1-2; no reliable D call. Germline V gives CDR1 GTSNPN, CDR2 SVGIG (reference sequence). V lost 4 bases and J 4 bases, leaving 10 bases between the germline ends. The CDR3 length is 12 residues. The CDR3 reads CAWNPGGYGYTF. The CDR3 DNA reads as TGTGCCTGGAATCCTGGAGGCTATGGCTACACCTTC.

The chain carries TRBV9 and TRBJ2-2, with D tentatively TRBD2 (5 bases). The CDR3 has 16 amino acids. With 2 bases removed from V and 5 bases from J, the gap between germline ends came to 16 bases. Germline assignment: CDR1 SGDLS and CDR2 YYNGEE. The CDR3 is CASSVIASLETGELFF. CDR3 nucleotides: TGTGCCAGCAGCGTGATAGCGTCTTTGGAGACCGGGGAGCTGTTTTTT. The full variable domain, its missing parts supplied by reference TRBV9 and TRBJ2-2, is DSGVTQTPKHLITATGQRVTLRCSPRSGDLSVYWYQQSLDQGLQFLIQYYNGEERAKGNILERFSAQQFPDLHSELNLSSLELGDSALYFCASSVIASLETGELFFGEGSRLTVL.

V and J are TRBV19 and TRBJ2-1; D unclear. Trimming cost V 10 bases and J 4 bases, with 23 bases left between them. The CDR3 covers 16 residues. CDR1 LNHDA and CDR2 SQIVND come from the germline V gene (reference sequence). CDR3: CATLSRGVSSYNEQFF. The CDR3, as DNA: TGTGCCACCCTCTCAAGAGGCGTTTCGTCATACAATGAGCAGTTCTTC. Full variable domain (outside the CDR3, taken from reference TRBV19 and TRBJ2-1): DGGITQSPKYLFRKEGQNVTLSCEQNLNHDAMYWYRQDPGQGLRLIYYSQIVNDFQKGDIAEGYSVSREKKESFPLTVTSAQKNPTAFYLCATLSRGVSSYNEQFFGPGTRLTVL.

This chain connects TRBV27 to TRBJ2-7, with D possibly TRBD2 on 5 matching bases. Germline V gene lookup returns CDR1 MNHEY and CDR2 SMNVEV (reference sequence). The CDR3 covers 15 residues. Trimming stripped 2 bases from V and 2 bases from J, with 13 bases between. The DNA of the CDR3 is TGTGCCAGCAGTTTAAGCGGTCTAGGAGCCTACGAGCAGTACTTC. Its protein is CASSLSGLGAYEQYF.

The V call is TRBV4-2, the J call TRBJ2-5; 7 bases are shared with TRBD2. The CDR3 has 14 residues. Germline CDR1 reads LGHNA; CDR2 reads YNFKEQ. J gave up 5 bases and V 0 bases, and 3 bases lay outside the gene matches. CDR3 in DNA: TGTGCCAGCAGCCAAGATTTGGGAGGGGAGACCCAGTACTTC. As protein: CASSQDLGGETQYF.

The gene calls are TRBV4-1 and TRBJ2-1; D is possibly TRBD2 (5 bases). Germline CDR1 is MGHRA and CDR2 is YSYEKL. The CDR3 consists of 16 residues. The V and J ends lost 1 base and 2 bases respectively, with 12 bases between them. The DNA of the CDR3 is TGCGCCAGCAGCCAAGTAGGACGGGGTGCCTACAATGAGCAGTTCTTC. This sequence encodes CASSQVGRGAYNEQFF.

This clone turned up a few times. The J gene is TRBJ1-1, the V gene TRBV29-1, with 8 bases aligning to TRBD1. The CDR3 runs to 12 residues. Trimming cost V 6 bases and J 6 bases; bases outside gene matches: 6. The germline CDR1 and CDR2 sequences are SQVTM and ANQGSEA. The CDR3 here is CSVFQGASEAFF. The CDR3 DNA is TGCAGCGTGTTTCAGGGGGCCTCTGAAGCTTTCTTT. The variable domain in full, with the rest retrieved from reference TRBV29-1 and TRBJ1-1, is SAVISQKPSRDICQRGTSLTIQCQVDSQVTMMFWYRQQPGQSLTLIATANQGSEATYESGFVIDKFPISRPNLTFSTLTVSNMSPEDSSIYLCSVFQGASEAFFGQGTRLTVV.

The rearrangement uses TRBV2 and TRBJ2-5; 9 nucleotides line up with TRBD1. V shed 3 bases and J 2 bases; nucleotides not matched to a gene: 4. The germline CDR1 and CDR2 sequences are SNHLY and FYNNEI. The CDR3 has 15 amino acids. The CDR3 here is CASSDPGTGQETQYF. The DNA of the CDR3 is TGTGCCAGCAGTGACCCCGGGACAGGGCAAGAGACCCAGTACTTC.

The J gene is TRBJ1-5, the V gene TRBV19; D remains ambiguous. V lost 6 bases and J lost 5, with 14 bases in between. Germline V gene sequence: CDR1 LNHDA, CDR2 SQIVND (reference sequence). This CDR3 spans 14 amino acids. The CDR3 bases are TGTGCCAGTAGCCCAATGGGCCTTTATCAGCCCCAGCATTTT. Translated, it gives CASSPMGLYQPQHF.

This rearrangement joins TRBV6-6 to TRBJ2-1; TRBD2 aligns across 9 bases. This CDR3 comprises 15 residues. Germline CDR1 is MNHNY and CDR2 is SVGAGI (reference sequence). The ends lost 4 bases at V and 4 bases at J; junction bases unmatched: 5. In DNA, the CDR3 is TGTGCCAGCAGTTTCTTAGCGGGAGAGTACAATGAGCAGTTCTTC. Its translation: CASSFLAGEYNEQFF.

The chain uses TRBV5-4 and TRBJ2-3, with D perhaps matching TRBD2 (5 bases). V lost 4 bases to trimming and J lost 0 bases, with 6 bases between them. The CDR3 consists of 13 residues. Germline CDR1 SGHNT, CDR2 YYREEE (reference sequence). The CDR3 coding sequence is TGTGCCAGCAGCCCGGGAAGCACAGATACGCAGTATTTT. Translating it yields CASSPGSTDTQYF.

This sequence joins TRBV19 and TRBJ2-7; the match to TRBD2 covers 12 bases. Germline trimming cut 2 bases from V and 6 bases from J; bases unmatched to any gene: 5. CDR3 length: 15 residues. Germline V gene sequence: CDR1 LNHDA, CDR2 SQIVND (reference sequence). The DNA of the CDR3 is TGTGCCAGTAGTATACTAGCGGGAGGGAGCGGCGAGCAGTACTTC. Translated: CASSILAGGSGEQYF.

In DNA form, the CDR3 reads TGTGCCAGCACCGAGGGGGGAGGGACTGAAGCTTTCTTT. Protein product: CASTEGGGTEAFF. The chain links TRBV6-1 to TRBJ1-1, with D perhaps TRBD1 (6 bases). V was cut by 7 bases and J by 5 bases, with 14 bases left in between. Germline CDR1 reads MNHNS; CDR2 reads SASEGT. The CDR3 contains 13 residues.

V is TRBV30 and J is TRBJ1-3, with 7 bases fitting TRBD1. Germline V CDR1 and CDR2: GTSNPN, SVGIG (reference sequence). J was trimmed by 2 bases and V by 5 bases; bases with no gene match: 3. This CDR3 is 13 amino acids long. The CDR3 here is CAWYGTAGNTIYF. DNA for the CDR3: TGTGCCTGGTATGGGACAGCTGGAAACACCATATATTTT. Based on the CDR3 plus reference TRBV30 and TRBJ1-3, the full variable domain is SQTIHQWPATLVQPVGSPLSLECTVEGTSNPNLYWYRQAAGRGLQLLFYSVGIGQISSEVPQNLSASRPQDRQFILSSKKLLLSDSGFYLCAWYGTAGNTIYFGEGSWLTVV.

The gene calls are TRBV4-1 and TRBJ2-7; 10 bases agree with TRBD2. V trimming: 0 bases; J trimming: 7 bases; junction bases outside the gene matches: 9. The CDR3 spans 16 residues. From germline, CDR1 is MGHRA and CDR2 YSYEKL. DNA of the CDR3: TGCGCCAGCAGCCAAGATTCGCTAGCGGGAGCGTGGGAGCAGTACTTC. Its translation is CASSQDSLAGAWEQYF.

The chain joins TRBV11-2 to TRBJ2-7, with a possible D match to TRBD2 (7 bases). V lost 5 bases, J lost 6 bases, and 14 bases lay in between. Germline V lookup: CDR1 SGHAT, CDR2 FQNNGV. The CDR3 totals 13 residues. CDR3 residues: CASSLGGQGEQYF. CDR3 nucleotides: TGTGCCAGCAGCCTGGGGGGGCAGGGCGAGCAGTACTTC.